These 19 T cell receptor beta chains were all obtained from the same sample, sequenced in a study of CD8+ T cells in alopecia areata. Treatment: oral pan-JAK inhibitor, 5-10 mg twice daily. The authors extracted RNA and reverse transcribed it into cDNA as the sequencing template. Profiled with immunoSEQ multiplex PCR; TCRdb holds only in-frame clones, not every one. The sample holds about 76,000 clones, approximately 28% seen once. This sample comprised CD8+ T cells sorted from blood, obtained at week 4, from a patient treated with tofacitinib. All receptors derive from a human donor with alopecia areata.

Regarding this clone: A read error may produce the germline difference seen at one junction end. The chain carries TRBV5-5 and TRBJ2-2, with D possibly TRBD2 on 5 matching bases. Germline-derived CDR1 and CDR2 are SGHKS and YYEKEE (reference sequence). This CDR3 is 12 amino acids long. The CDR3 nucleotides read TGTGCCAGCAGCCTGAACACCGGGGAGCTGTTCTTT. Its protein product is CASSLNTGELFF.

A few counts support this clone. The rearrangement uses TRBV9 and TRBJ1-2; unclear D gene. Germline V lookup: CDR1 SGDLS, CDR2 YYNGEE. The CDR3 runs to 14 residues. V lost 2 bases to trimming and J lost 3 bases, with 11 bases between them. The CDR3 spells CASSVQAQDYGYTF. The CDR3 DNA sequence: TGTGCCAGCAGCGTCCAGGCGCAGGACTATGGCTACACCTTC.

The gene calls are TRBV29-1 and TRBJ2-7; D is possibly TRBD1 or TRBD2 (5 bases each). Germline CDR1 reads SQVTM; CDR2 reads ANQGSEA. The CDR3 consists of 13 residues. The V gene lost 7 bases and the J gene lost 0 bases, with 13 bases spanning the gap. The CDR3, as DNA: TGCAGCGGCCTCACGGGACCCTCCTACGAGCAGTACTTC. This sequence encodes CSGLTGPSYEQYF.

The chain has TRBV15 and TRBJ1-5, with a weak D call TRBD1 (6 bases). The CDR3 spans 14 residues. Per germline, CDR1 LNHNV and CDR2 YYDKDF (reference sequence). Trimming took off 1 base at V and 7 bases at J, with 11 bases between the two ends. The CDR3 loop reads CATSRVPGGQPQHF. The CDR3 coding sequence is TGTGCCACCAGCAGAGTACCGGGGGGCCAGCCCCAGCATTTT.

The CDR3 nucleotides are TGTGCCAGCAGTTTATCCCGGATAGCGGAAACCTACGAGCAGTACTTC. It yields the protein CASSLSRIAETYEQYF. The rearrangement uses TRBV27 and TRBJ2-7, with D perhaps TRBD2 (6 bases). Germline CDR1 reads MNHEY; CDR2 reads SMNVEV (reference sequence). Deletions cut 0 bases from V and 2 bases from J, with 14 bases between. The CDR3 has 16 residues.

The genes are TRBV11-2 and TRBJ2-1, with TRBD2 matching 13 bases. V shed 5 bases and J 1 base; nucleotides not matched to a gene: 8. The length of the CDR3 is 18 residues. Looked up from germline, CDR1 is SGHAT and CDR2 is FQNNGV. CDR3 DNA: TGTGCCAGCAGCCCGGTCTCGGGACTAGCGGGATCCTACAATGAGCAGTTCTTC. Residues: CASSPVSGLAGSYNEQFF.

This clone was seen a few times. This chain uses TRBV29-1 with TRBJ1-2; D is undetermined. Trimming took 6 bases from V and 4 from J, leaving 12 bases between them. The germline CDR1 and CDR2 sequences are SQVTM and ANQGSEA. This CDR3 is built from 12 residues. In nucleotides, the CDR3 is TGCAGCGTGCTATGGGGTGCCTATGGCTACACCTTC. This codes for CSVLWGAYGYTF.

CDR3 sequence (DNA): TGTGCCAGCAGCGAAGGACTTAATTCCTACGAGCAGTACTTC. It is translated as CASSEGLNSYEQYF. The chain couples TRBV9 to TRBJ2-7; maybe TRBD2 (5 bases). The CDR3 contains 14 residues. The V and J ends lost 3 bases and 1 base respectively, with 11 bases between them. Germline V lookup: CDR1 SGDLS, CDR2 YYNGEE.

The chain combines TRBV30 with TRBJ2-1; D may match TRBD1 or TRBD2 (5 bases each). CDR1 and CDR2 (germline): GTSNPN, SVGIG (reference sequence). The CDR3 length is 12 residues. V was pared by 1 base and J by 8 bases, with 9 bases between. The CDR3 spells CAWSGGFDEQFF. The CDR3 DNA sequence: TGTGCCTGGAGTGGGGGGTTCGATGAGCAGTTCTTC.

The chain links TRBV15 to TRBJ2-3; perhaps D is TRBD1 or TRBD2 (6 bases each). This CDR3 region has 15 residues. The germline V gene has CDR1 LNHNV and CDR2 YYDKDF (reference sequence). V lost 8 bases and J 3 bases, leaving 18 bases between the germline ends. This chain's CDR3 is CATQTGWGDTDTQYF. The CDR3 DNA sequence: TGTGCCACCCAAACAGGGTGGGGGGATACAGATACGCAGTATTTT.

The gene calls are TRBV7-9 and TRBJ1-1; D is undetermined. The CDR3 totals 12 residues. Between the trimmed V and J ends, which lost 5 bases and 7 bases, there was a span of 11 bases. Germline CDR1 reads SEHNR; CDR2 reads FQNEAQ (reference sequence). In nucleotides, the CDR3 is TGTGCCAGCAGCGCAGACCGGGATGAAGCTTTCTTT. Its protein product is CASSADRDEAFF. Together with reference TRBV7-9 and TRBJ1-1, the CDR3 gives the full variable domain: DTGVSQNPRHKITKRGQNVTFRCDPISEHNRLYWYRQTLGQGPEFLTYFQNEAQLEKSRLLSDRFSAERPKGSFSTLEIQRTEQGDSAMYLCASSADRDEAFFGQGTRLTVV.

This sequence joins TRBV11-2 and TRBJ2-7; D gene uncertain. The CDR3 consists of 12 residues. The V gene lost 3 bases and the J gene lost 1 base, with 4 bases spanning the gap. Germline CDR1 is SGHAT and CDR2 is FQNNGV. CDR3 sequence: CASSFSSYEQYF. The DNA of the CDR3 is TGTGCCAGCAGCTTCTCATCCTACGAGCAGTACTTC.

The sample holds a few counts of this clone. This chain links TRBV6-1 with TRBJ2-7, with D maybe TRBD1 (6 bases). Germline V lookup: CDR1 MNHNS, CDR2 SASEGT. The V end was cut by 1 base, the J end by 1 base, with 8 bases between. The length of the CDR3 is 14 residues. DNA for the CDR3: TGTGCCAGCAGTGAAGGAACAGGGTCCTACGAGCAGTACTTC. This encodes CASSEGTGSYEQYF.

This clone has a single count. J is TRBJ1-1 and V is TRBV15, with no clear D. CDR3 length: 13 residues. V lost 5 bases and J lost 1, with 8 bases in between. Per germline, CDR1 LNHNV and CDR2 YYDKDF (reference sequence). The CDR3 here is CATSAARNTEAFF. The CDR3 DNA sequence: TGTGCCACCAGCGCCGCCAGGAACACTGAAGCTTTCTTT.

This clone was seen only a few times. This chain connects TRBV6-5 to TRBJ2-5, with TRBD2 matching 7 bases. V was clipped by 2 bases and J by 1 base; unmatched bases: 7. Germline V CDR1 and CDR2: MNHEY, SVGAGI. The length of the CDR3 is 16 residues. The CDR3 reads CASSYGGEYLQETQYF. CDR3 DNA sequence: TGTGCCAGCAGTTACGGGGGGGAGTACCTCCAAGAGACCCAGTACTTC.

This clone has a single count. The V gene is TRBV11-2, the J gene TRBJ2-7; possible D gene TRBD1, 5 bases. The germline gives CDR1 SGHAT, CDR2 FQNNGV. V lost 0 bases to trimming and J lost 4 bases, with 13 bases between them. CDR3 length: 15 amino acids. This CDR3 is CASSLEAGIGYEQYF. In nucleotides, the CDR3 is TGTGCCAGCAGCTTAGAGGCAGGGATAGGATACGAGCAGTACTTC.

The chain couples TRBV5-1 to TRBJ2-5, with a weak D call TRBD2 (6 bases). Trimming stripped 5 bases from V and 5 bases from J, with 10 bases between. The length of the CDR3 is 12 residues. Germline V CDR1 and CDR2: SGHRS, YFSETQ. The CDR3 spells CASRGLAETQYF. CDR3 nucleotides: TGCGCCAGCAGGGGACTCGCCGAGACCCAGTACTTC.

The V and J genes are TRBV29-1 and TRBJ1-2, with D perhaps matching TRBD1 (5 bases). The CDR3 extends over 13 amino acids. Germline V gene sequence: CDR1 SQVTM, CDR2 ANQGSEA. V was pared by 3 bases and J by 2 bases, with 10 bases between. CDR3 sequence reads: CSVDGGGNYGYTF. CDR3 bases: TGCAGCGTTGATGGGGGAGGAAACTATGGCTACACCTTC.

The genes are TRBV29-1 and TRBJ2-7, with D tentatively TRBD1 (6 bases). Trimming removed 5 bases from V and 2 bases from J, with 13 bases in between. Germline V gene data show CDR1 as SQVTM and CDR2 as ANQGSEA. There are 13 residues in the CDR3. This CDR3 is CSVTPGTTYEQYF. The CDR3 bases are TGCAGCGTTACCCCTGGGACAACCTACGAGCAGTACTTC.